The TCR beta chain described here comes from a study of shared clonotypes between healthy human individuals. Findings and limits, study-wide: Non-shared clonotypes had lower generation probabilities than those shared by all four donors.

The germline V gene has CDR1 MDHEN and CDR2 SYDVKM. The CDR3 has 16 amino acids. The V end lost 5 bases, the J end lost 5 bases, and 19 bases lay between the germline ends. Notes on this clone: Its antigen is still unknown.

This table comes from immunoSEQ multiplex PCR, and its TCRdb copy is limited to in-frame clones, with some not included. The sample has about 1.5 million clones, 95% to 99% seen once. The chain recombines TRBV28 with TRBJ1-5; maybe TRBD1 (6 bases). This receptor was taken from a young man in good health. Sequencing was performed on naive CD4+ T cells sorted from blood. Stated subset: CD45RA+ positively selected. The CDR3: CASSPVGTQGHQPQHF. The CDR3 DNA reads TGTGCCAGCAGTCCGGTAGGCACACAGGGACATCAGCCCCAGCATTTT.